This T cell receptor (beta chain) was found in a study of prognosis after radiotherapy for stage I lung cancer. V dropped 3 bases and J dropped 7 bases, with 23 bases sitting between them. This CDR3 spans 17 amino acids. The germline gives CDR1 SGDLS, CDR2 YYNGEE. From genomic DNA, TCR beta CDR3 was amplified by two-round multiplex PCR. It was primers specific to each TRBV and TRBJ gene that first-round PCR used. TCRdb reprocessed the multiplex PCR reads via MiXCR and lists one record per CDR3 protein. The sample lists about 14,000 distinct CDR3 sequences, just under 30% occurring once. The rearrangement links TRBV9 to TRBJ1-3; the D gene is possibly TRBD1 (6 bases). This sample comprised PBMCs, obtained before or after stereotactic body radiation therapy (not recorded which). The clonotype originates from a donor aged 50 or older with non-small cell lung cancer. CDR3 region: CASSEGGTGYNGNTIYF. The CDR3 DNA sequence: TGTGCCAGCAGCGAGGGGGGAACAGGTTACAACGGGAACACCATATATTTT.